A few counts support the clone carrying this TCR beta chain. This entry belongs to a study of T cells in Graves' hyperthyroidism and ophthalmopathy. What was amplified from RNA transcripts were TCR beta CDR3 regions. HTBI primers were used for first-round RT-PCR of the TCR CDR3. TCRdb used MiXCR to reprocess the multiplex PCR reads, holding one entry per CDR3 protein. There are hundreds of thousands of distinct CDR3 sequences in the sample; less than 25% occur only once, and under 35% lies in the top ten. The length of the CDR3 is 17 residues. Trimming removed 3 bases from V and 6 bases from J; junction bases left unmatched: 10. Germline V CDR1 and CDR2: SGHAT, FQDESV (reference sequence).

The V and J genes are TRBV11-1 and TRBJ2-1, with 11 positions matching TRBD2. Specimen: blood. The source of this sequence is a man aged 30 to 45 with Graves' ophthalmopathy. DNA of the CDR3: TGTGCCAGCAGCTTCGGACTTACTAGCGGGAGTGGCAATGAGCAGTTCTTC. Protein sequence: CASSFGLTSGSGNEQFF.